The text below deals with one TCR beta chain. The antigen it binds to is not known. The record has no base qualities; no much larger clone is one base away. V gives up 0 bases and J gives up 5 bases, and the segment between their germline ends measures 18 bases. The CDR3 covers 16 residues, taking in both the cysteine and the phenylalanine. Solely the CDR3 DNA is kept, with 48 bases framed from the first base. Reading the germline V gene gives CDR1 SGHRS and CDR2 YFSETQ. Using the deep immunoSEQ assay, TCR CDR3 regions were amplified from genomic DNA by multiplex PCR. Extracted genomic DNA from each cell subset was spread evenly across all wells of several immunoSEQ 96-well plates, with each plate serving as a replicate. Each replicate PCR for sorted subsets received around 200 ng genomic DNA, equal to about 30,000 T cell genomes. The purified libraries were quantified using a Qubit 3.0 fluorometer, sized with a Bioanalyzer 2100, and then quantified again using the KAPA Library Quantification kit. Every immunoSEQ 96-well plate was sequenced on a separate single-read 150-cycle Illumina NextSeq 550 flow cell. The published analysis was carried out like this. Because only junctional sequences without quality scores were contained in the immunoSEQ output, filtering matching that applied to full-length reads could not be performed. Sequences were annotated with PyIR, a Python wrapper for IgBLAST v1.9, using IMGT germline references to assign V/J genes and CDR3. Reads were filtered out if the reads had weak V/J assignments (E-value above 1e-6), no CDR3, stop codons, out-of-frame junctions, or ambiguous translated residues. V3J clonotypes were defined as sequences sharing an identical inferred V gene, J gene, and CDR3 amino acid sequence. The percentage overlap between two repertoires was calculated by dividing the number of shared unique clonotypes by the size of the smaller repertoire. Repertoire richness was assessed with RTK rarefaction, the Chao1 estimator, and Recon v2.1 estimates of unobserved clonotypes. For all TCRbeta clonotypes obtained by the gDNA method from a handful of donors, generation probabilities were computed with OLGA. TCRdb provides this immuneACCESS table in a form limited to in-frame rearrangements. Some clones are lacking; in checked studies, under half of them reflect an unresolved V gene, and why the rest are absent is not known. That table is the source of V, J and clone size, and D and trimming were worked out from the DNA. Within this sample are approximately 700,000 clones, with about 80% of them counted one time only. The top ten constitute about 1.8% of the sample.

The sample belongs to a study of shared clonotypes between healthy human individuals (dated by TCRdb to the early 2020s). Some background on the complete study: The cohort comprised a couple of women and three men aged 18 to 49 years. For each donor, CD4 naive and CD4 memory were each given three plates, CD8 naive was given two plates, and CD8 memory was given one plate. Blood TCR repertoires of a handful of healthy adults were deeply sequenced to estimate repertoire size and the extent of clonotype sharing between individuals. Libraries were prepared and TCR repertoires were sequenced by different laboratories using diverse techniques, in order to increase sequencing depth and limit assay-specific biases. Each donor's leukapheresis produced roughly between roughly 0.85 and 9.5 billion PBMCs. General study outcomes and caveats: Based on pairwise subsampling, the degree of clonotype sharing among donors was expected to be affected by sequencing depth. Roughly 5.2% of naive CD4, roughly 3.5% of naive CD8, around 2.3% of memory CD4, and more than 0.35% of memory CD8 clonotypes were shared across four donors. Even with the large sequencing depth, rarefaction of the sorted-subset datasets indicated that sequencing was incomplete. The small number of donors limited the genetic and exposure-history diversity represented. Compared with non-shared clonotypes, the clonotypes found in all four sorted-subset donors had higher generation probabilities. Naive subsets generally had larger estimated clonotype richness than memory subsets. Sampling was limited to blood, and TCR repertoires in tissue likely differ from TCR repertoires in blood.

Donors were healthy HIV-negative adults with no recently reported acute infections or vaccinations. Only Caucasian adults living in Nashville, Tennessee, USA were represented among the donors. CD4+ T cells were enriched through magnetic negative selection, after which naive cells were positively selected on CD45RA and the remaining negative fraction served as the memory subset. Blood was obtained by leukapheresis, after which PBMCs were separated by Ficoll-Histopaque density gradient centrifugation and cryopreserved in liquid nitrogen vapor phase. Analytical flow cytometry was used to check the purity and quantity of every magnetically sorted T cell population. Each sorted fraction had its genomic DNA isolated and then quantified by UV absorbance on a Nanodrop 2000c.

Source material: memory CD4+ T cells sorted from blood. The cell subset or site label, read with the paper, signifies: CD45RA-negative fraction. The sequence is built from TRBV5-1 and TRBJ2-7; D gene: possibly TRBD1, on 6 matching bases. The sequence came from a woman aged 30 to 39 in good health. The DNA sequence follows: TGCGCCAGCAGCTTGGAGGGCAGGGGAGATGTGGACGAGCAGTACTTC. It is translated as CASSLEGRGDVDEQYF.